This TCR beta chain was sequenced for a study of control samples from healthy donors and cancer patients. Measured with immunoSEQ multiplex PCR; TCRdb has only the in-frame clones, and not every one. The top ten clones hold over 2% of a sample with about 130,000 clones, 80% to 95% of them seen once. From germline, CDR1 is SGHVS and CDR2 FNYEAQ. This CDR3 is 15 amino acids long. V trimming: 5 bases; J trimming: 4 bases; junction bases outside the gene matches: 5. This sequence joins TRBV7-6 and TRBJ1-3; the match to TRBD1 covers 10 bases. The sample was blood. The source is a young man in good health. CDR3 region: CASSPGQGGGNTIYF. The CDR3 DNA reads TGTGCCAGCAGCCCAGGACAGGGGGGAGGAAACACCATATATTTT.